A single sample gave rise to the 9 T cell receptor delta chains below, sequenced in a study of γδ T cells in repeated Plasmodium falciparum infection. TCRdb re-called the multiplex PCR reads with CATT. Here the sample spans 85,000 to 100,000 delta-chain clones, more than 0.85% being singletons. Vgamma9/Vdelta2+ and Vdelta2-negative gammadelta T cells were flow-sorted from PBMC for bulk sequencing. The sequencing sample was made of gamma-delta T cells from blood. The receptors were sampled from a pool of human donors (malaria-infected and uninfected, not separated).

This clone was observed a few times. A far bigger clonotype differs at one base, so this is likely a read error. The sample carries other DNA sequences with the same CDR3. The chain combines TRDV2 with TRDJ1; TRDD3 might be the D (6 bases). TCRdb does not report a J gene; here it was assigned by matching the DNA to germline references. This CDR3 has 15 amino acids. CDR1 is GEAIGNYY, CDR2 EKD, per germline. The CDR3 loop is CACDTGGPYTDKLIF. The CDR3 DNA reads TGCGCCTGTGACACAGGGGGACCGTACACCGATAAACTCATCTTT.

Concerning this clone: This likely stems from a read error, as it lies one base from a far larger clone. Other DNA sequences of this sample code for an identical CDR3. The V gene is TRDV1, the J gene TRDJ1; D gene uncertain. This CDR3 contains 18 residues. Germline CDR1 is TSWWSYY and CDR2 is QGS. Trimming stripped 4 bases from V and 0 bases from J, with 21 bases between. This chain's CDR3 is CALGVHRAQVEYTDKLIF. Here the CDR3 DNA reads TGTGCTCTTGGGGTGCATCGAGCCCAGGTCGAGTACACCGATAAACTCATCTTT.

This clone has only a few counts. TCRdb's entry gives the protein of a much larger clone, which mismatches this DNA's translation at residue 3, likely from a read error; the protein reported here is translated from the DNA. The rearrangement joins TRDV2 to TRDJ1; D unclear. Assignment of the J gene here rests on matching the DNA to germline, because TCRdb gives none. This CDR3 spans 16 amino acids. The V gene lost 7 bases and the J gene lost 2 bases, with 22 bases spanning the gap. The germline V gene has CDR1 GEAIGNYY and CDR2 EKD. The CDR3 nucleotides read TGTGCCTGGGACTCGCGTAACCCTAGGAGAACCGATAAACTCATCTTT. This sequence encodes CAWDSRNPRRTDKLIF.

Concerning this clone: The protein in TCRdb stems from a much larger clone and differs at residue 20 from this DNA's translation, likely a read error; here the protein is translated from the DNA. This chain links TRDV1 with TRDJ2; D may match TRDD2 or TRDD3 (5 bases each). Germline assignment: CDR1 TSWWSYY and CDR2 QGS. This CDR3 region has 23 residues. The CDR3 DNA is TGTGCTCTTGGGGAACTGTTGCCTCTCCTATACTACTTGGGGCCCTCTTTGACAGCAAAACTCTTCTTT. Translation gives CALGELLPLLYYLGPSLTAKLFF.

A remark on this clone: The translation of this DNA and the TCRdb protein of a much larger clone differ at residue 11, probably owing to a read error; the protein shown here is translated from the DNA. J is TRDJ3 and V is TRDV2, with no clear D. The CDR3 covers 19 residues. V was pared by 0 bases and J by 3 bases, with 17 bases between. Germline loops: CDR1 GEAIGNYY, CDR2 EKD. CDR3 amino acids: CACDTVQIESYWDTRQMFF. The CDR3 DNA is TGTGCCTGTGACACCGTGCAAATCGAGAGCTACTGGGACACCCGACAGATGTTTTTC.

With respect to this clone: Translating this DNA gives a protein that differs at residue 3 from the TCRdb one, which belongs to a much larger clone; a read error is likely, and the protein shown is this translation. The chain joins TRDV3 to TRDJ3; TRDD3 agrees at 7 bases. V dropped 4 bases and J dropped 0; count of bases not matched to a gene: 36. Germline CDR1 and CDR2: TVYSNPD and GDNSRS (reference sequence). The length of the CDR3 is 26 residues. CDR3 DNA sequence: TGTGCCTGTAATGATCTAACCCTCTTCGAGACTACTGATGTGGGGGACAGCTCCTGGGACACCCGACAGATGTTTTTC. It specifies CACNDLTLFETTDVGDSSWDTRQMFF.

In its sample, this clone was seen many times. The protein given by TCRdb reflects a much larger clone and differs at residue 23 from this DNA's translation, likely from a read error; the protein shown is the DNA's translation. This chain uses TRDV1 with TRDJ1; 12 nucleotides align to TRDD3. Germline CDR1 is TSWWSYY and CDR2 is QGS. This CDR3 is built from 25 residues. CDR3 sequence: CALGEEERGSEIQLGDTFDTDKPIF. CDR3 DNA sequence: TGTGCTCTTGGGGAAGAAGAACGGGGGTCCGAAATCCAACTGGGGGATACCTTCGACACCGATAAACCCATCTTT.

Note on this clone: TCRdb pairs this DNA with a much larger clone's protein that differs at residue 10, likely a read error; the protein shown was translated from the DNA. The CDR3 loop is CALGERRYGTRYWDKLIF. The CDR3 coding sequence is TGTGCTCTTGGGGAACGGAGGTACGGTACACGTTATTGGGATAAACTCATCTTT. V is TRDV1 and J is TRDJ1; no firm D call. Since TCRdb gives no J gene, matching the DNA to germline was used here to assign it. CDR1 TSWWSYY and CDR2 QGS come from the germline V gene. This CDR3 is built from 18 residues. V was pared by 1 base and J by 5 bases, with 23 bases between.

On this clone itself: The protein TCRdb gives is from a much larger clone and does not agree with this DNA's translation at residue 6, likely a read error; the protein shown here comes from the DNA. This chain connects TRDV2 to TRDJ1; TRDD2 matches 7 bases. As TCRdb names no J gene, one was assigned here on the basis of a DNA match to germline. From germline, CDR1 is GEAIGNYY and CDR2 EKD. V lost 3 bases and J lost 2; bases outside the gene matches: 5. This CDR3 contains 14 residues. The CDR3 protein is CACDVPTKTDKLIF. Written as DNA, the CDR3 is TGTGCCTGTGACGTTCCTACTAAGACCGATAAACTCATCTTT.